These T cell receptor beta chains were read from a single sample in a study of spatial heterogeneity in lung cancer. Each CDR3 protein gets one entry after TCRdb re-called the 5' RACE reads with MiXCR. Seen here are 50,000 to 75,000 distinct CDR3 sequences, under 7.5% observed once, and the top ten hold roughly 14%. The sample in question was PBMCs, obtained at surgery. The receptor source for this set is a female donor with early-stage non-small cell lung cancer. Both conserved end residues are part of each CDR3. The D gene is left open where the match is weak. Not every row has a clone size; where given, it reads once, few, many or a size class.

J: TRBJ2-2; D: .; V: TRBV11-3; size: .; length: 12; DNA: TGTGCCAGCAGTCGCGAGGGCGGGGAGCTGTTTTTT; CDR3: CASSREGGELFF
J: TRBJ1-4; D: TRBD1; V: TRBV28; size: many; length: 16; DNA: TGTGCCAGCAGTTTAATCGGGACAGCAACTAATGAAAAACTGTTTTTT; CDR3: CASSLIGTATNEKLFF
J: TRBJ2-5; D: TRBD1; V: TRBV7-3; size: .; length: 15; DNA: TGTGCCTGCAGCGCTGGGAGGACAGGGCAAGAGACCCAGTACTTC; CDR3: CACSAGRTGQETQYF
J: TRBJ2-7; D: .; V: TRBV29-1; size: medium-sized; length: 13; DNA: TGCAGCGTTGACCGGCTGAGTAGAGACGAGCAGTACTTC; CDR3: CSVDRLSRDEQYF
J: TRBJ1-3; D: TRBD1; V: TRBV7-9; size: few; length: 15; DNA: TGTGCCAGCAGTGAGGGACAGTCTATGGGAAACACCATATATTTT; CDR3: CASSEGQSMGNTIYF
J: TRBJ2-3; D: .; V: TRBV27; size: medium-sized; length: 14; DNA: TGTGCCAGCAGTCCCCTCGGCACCACAGATACGCAGTATTTT; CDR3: CASSPLGTTDTQYF
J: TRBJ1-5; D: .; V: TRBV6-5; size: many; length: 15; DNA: TGTGCCAGCAGTTACTCTACAGGCGCCCAATCAGCCCAGCATTTT; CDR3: CASSYSTGAQSAQHF
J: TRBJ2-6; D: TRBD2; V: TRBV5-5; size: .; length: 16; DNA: TGTGCCAGCAGCCCGGGGGGAGTCTCTGGGGCCAACGTCCTGACTTTC; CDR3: CASSPGGVSGANVLTF
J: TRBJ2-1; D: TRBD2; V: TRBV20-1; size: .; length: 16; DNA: TGCAGTGCTAGAGGCTTCACTAGCGGGGGTTCCAATGAGCAGTTCTTC; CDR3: CSARGFTSGGSNEQFF
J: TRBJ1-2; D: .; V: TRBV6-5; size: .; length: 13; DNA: TGTGCCAGCAGTTACTCGTTGGTCTATGGCTACACCTTC; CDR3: CASSYSLVYGYTF
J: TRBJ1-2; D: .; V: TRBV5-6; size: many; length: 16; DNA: TGTGCCAGCAGCTTGAAGCCTTCGGCAGGGAGTTATGGCTACACCTTC; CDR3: CASSLKPSAGSYGYTF
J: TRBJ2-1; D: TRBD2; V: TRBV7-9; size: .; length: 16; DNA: TGTGCCAGCAGCCCCCGGACTAGCGGCCGGAGGTTTGAGCAGTTCTTC; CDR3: CASSPRTSGRRFEQFF
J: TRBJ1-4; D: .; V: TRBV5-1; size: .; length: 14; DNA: TGCGCCAGCAGCTTTTGGGGAAGGGATGAAAAACTGTTTTTT; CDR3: CASSFWGRDEKLFF
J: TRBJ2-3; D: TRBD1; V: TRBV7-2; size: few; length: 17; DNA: TGTGCCAGCAGCTTAAGATCCGGGACAGGGGGCGCGAATACGCAGTATTTT; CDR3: CASSLRSGTGGANTQYF
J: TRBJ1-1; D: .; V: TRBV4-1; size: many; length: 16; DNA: TGCGCCAGCAGCCAAGAAGTCGGCAGGGTCTCCACTGAAGCTTTCTTT; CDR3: CASSQEVGRVSTEAFF
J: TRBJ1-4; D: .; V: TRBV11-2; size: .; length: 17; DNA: TGTGCCAGCAGAGGACGAGGGGTCCTGACTGCGGTTGAAAAACTGTTTTTT; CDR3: CASRGRGVLTAVEKLFF
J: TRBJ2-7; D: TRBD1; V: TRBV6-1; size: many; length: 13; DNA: TGTGCCAGCAGTGCACAGGGGCTCTACGAGCAGTACTTC; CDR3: CASSAQGLYEQYF
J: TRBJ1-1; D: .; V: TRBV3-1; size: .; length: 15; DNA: TGTGCCAGCAGCCAAGAAAGGGGTCCAAGCACTGAAGCTTTCTTT; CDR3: CASSQERGPSTEAFF
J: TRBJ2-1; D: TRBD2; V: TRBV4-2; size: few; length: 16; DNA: TGTGCCAGCCTGAAGAACCCGACTAGCGACTACAATGAGCAGTTCTTC; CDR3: CASLKNPTSDYNEQFF
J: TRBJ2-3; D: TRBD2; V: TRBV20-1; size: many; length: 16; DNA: TGCAGTGCTATCAGACTAGCGGGAGGTTCGGGAGATACGCAGTATTTT; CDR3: CSAIRLAGGSGDTQYF
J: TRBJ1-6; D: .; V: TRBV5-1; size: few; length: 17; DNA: TGCGCCAGCAGCTTGGCTTTTCTAGGCAGGGCGGATTCACCCCTCCACTTT; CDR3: CASSLAFLGRADSPLHF
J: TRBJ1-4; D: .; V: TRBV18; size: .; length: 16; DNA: TGTGCCAGCTCACTCCAGGCGGCCCAGACTAATGAAAAACTGTTTTTT; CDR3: CASSLQAAQTNEKLFF
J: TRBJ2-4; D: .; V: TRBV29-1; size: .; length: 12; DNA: TGCAGCGTTGTCGGGAGCTGGAACATTCAGTACTTC; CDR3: CSVVGSWNIQYF
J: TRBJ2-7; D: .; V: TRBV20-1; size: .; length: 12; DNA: TGCAGTGGGGGGCCCGCCTCCTACGAGCAGTACTTC; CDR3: CSGGPASYEQYF
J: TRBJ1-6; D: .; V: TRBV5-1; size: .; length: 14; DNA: TGCGCCAGCAGCCCGGGGGAACGTAATTCACCCCTCCACTTT; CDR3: CASSPGERNSPLHF
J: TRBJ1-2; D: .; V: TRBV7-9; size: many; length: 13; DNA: TGTGCCAGCAGCCCTGGATCTAACTATGGCTACACCTTC; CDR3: CASSPGSNYGYTF
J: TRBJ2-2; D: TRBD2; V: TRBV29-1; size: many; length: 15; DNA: TGCAGCGGTCTTCGTGCGGGAGTGGGAACCGGGGAGCTGTTTTTT; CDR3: CSGLRAGVGTGELFF
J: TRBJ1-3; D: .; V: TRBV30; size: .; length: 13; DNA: TGTGCCTGGACGGTGATCTCTGGAAACACCATATATTTT; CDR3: CAWTVISGNTIYF
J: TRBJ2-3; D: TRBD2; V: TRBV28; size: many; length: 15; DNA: TGTGCCAGCAGTCCCCGGGGGGGGCGCGGATATACGCAGTATTTT; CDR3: CASSPRGGRGYTQYF
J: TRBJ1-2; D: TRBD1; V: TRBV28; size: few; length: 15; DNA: TGTGCCAGCAGCTCCCCGGGACAGATCTCTATTGGCTACACCTTC; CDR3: CASSSPGQISIGYTF
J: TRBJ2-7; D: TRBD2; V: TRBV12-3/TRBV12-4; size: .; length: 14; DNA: TGTGCCAGCACCCGAGCGGGAGGGTCGTACGAGCAGTACTTC; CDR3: CASTRAGGSYEQYF
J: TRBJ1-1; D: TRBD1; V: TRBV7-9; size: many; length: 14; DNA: TGTGCCAGCAGCTTGGAACAGGGGAAAACTGAAGCTTTCTTT; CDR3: CASSLEQGKTEAFF
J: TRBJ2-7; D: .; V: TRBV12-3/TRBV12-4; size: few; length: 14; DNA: TGTGCCAGCAGCCCCCATCGCACAGCATACGAGCAGTACTTC; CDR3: CASSPHRTAYEQYF
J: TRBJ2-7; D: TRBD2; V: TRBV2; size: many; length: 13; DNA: TGTGCCAGTACGGGACTAGCGGTCTACGAGCAGTACTTC; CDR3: CASTGLAVYEQYF
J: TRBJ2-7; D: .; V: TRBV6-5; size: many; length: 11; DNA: TGTGCCAGCGGACCCGCGAGTGAGCAGTACTTC; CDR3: CASGPASEQYF
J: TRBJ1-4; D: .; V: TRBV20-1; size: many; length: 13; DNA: TGCAGTTCTTCGAGGGATATTAATGAAAAACTGTTTTTT; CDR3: CSSSRDINEKLFF
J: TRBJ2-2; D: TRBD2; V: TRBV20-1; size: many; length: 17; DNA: TGCAGTGCCCGCCCTCGCAGCGGGAGGGCCGGCACCGGGGAGCTGTTTTTT; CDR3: CSARPRSGRAGTGELFF